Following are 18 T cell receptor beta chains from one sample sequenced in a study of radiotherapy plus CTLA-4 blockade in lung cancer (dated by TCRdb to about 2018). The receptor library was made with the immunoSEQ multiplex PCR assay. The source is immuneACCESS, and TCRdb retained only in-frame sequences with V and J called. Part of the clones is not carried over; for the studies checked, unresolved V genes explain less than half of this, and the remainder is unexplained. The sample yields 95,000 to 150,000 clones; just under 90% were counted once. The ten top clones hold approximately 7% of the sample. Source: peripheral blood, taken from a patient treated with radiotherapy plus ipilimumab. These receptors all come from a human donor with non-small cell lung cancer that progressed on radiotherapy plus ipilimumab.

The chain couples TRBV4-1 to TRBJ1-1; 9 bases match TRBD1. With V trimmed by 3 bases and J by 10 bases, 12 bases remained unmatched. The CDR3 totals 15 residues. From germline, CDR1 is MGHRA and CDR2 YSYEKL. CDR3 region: CASSHGGGTGLGAFF. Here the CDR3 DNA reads TGCGCCAGCAGCCATGGCGGAGGGACAGGGCTTGGAGCTTTCTTT.

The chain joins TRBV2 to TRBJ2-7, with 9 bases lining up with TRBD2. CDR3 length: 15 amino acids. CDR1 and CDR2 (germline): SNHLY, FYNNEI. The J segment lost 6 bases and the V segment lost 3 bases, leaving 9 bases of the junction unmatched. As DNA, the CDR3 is TGTGCCAGCAGTGATACCCGCGGGAGGGCCCGCGAGCAGTACTTC. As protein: CASSDTRGRAREQYF.

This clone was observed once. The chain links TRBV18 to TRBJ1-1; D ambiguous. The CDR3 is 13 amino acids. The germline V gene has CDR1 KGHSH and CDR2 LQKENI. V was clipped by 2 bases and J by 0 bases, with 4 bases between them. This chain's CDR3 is CASSPGMNTEAFF. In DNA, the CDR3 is TGTGCCAGCTCACCAGGGATGAACACTGAAGCTTTCTTT.

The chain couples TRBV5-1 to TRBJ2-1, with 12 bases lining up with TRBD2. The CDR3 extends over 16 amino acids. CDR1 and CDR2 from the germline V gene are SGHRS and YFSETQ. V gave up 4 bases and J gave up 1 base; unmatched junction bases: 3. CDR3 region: CASSQTSGRSYNEQFF. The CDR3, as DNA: TGCGCCAGCAGCCAGACTAGCGGGAGATCCTACAATGAGCAGTTCTTC.

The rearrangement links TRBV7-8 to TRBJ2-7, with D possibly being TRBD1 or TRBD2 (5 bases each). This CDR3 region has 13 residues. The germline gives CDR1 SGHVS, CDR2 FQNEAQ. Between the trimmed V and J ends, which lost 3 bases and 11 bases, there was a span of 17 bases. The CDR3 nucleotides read TGTGCCAGCAGCTTCCTTGGGACGGTAGGAGAGTACTTC. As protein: CASSFLGTVGEYF.

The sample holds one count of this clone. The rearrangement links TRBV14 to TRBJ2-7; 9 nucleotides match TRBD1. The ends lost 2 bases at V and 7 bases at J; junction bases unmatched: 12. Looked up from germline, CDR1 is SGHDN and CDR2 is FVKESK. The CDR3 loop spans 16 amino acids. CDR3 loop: CASSQKPGQGYGEQYF. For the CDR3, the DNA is TGTGCCAGCAGCCAAAAGCCGGGACAGGGATACGGGGAGCAGTACTTC.

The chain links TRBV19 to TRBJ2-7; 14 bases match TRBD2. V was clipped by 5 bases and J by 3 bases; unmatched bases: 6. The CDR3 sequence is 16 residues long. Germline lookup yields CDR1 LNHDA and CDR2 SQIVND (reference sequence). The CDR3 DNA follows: TGTGCCAGTAGTCCCGGGACTAGCGGGAGTGTCTACGAGCAGTACTTC. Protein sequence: CASSPGTSGSVYEQYF.

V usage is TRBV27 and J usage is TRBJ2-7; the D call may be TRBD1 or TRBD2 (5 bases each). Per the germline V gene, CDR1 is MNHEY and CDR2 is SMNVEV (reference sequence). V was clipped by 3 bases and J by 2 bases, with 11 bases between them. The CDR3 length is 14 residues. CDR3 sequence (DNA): TGTGCCAGCAGTTTCGGGGACCCAACCTACGAGCAGTACTTC. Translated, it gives CASSFGDPTYEQYF.

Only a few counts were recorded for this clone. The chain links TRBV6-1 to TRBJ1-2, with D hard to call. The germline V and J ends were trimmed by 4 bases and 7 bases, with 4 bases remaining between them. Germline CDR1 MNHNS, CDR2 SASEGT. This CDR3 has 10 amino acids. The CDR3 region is CASSAPGYTF. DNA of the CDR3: TGTGCCAGCAGTGCACCTGGCTACACCTTC.

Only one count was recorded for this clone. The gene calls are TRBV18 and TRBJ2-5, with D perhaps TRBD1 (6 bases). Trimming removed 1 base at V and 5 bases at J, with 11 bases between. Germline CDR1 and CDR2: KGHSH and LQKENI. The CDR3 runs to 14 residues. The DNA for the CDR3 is TGTGCCAGCTCACCACAGGGGGAGCGGGAGACCCAGTACTTC. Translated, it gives CASSPQGERETQYF.

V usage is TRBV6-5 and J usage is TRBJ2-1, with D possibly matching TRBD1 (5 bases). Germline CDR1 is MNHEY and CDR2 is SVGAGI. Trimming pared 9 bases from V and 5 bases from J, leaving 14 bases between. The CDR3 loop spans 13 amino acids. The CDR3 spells CARAQDTNNEQFF. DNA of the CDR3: TGTGCCAGGGCCCAGGACACCAACAATGAGCAGTTCTTC.

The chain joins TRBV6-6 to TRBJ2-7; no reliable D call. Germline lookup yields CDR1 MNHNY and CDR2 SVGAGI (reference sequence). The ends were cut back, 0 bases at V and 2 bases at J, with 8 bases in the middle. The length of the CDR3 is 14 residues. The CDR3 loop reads CASSYSSGAYEQYF. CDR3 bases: TGTGCCAGCAGTTACTCGAGTGGAGCCTACGAGCAGTACTTC.

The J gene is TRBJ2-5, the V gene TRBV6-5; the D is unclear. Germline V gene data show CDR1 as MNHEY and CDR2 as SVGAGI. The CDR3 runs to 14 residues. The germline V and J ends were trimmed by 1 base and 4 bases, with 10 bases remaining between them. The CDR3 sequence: CASSYFGWAETQYF. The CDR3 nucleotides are TGTGCCAGCAGTTACTTTGGATGGGCAGAGACCCAGTACTTC.

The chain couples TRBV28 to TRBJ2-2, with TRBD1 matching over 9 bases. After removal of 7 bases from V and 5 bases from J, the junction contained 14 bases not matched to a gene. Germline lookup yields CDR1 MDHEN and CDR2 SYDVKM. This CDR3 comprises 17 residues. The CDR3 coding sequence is TGTGCCAGCACCCCAACAGGGGGCGCATCAAATACCGGGGAGCTGTTTTTT. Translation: CASTPTGGASNTGELFF.

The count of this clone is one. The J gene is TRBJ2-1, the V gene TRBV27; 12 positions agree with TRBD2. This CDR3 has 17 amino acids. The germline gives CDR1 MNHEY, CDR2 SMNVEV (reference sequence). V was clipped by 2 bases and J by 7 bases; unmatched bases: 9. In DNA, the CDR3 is TGTGCCAGCAGTTTAGGTCGGCTAGCGGGAGGGCTTAATGAGCAGTTCTTC. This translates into CASSLGRLAGGLNEQFF.

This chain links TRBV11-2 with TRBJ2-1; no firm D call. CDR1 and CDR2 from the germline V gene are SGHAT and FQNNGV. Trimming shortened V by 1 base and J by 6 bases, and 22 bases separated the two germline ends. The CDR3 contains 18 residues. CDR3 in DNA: TGTGCCAGCAGCTTAGTGATGGTCGGCAGTGCATTTTTCAATGAGCAGTTCTTC. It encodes CASSLVMVGSAFFNEQFF.

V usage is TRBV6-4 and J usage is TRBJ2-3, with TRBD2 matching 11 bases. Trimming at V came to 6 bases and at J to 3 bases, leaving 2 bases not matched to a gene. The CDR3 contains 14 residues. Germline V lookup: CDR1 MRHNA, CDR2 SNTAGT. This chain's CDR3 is CASRASGRTDTQYF. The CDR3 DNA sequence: TGTGCCAGCAGAGCTAGCGGGAGGACAGATACGCAGTATTTT.

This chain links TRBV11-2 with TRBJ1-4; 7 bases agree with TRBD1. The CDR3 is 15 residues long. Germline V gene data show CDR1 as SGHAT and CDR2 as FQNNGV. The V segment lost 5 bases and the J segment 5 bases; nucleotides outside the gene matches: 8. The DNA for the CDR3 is TGTGCCAGCAGCGCAGCGACAGGGCTGAATGAAAAACTGTTTTTT. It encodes CASSAATGLNEKLFF. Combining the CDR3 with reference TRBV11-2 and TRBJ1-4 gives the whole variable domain EAGVAQSPRYKIIEKRQSVAFWCNPISGHATLYWYQQILGQGPKLLIQFQNNGVVDDSQLPKDRFSAERLKGVDSTLKIQPAKLEDSAVYLCASSAATGLNEKLFFGSGTQLSVL.